The TCR beta chain under discussion was sequenced for a study of T cell responses to AZD1222 COVID-19 vaccine. Study results and limitations: Baseline antibody screening turned up just a handful of seropositive AZD1222 recipients. Repertoires in all cases were sampled only once the peak T cell response had passed.

The ends lost 4 bases at V and 1 base at J; junction bases unmatched: 3. This CDR3 has 14 residues. Germline CDR1 LGHDT, CDR2 YNNKEL (reference sequence). Measured with immunoSEQ multiplex PCR; TCRdb has only the in-frame clones, and not every one. The table records 150,000 to 200,000 clones, 80% to 95% of them present only once. Regarding this clone: Its antigen is as yet unknown.

The clonotype originates from an adult in good health. Sequences were derived from peripheral blood, sampled on day 0 of AZD1222 vaccination. V and J are TRBV3-1 (or the pseudogene TRBV3-2) and TRBJ2-5; 7 bases agree with TRBD1. In nucleotides, the CDR3 is TGTGCCAGCAGCCTTAGACAGGGCCAAGAGACCCAGTACTTC. Its protein is CASSLRQGQETQYF.